The clone carrying this TCR beta chain was observed many times. The antigen remains unidentified. cDNA prepared by RNA extraction and subsequent reverse transcription served as the template for sequencing. Measured with immunoSEQ multiplex PCR; TCRdb has only the in-frame clones, and not every one. The table lists over 200,000 clones, 50% to 65% of them singletons. These data belong to a study of CD8+ T cells in alopecia areata. Study observations and caveats: Higher clonality was seen in lesional scalp than in normal scalp, especially in alopecia totalis/universalis.

CDR3 length: 12 amino acids. The germline CDR1 and CDR2 sequences are SQVTM and ANQGSEA. The V end was cut by 4 bases, the J end by 4 bases, with 10 bases between. The sample consisted of CD4+ T cells sorted from blood, taken at week 0. The receptor comes from a human donor with alopecia areata. The rearrangement joins TRBV29-1 to TRBJ1-2, with D possibly TRBD1 on 5 matching bases. The CDR3 reads CSVARGVYGYTF. The CDR3 bases are TGCAGCGTTGCCCGGGGGGTCTATGGCTACACCTTC.